The entry below gives a single T cell receptor (beta chain) sequence along with its context. Its cognate antigen has yet to be identified. The CDR1 and CDR2 encoded by the germline V gene are SGHTA and FQGNSA. Spanning cysteine to phenylalanine, the CDR3 consists of 16 amino acids. No DNA has been recorded. Library prep was done by 5' RACE. For each TCR library, roughly 3,600 ng of total RNA was used. For each sample, cDNA was synthesized in eight separate reactions using SMARTScribe reverse transcriptase. During cDNA synthesis, unique molecular identifiers containing a 6-nucleotide sample barcode were introduced by template switching. Amplification of TCRalpha and TCRbeta cDNA involved two nested PCRs of about 15 and 9 cycles, and each PCR was followed by bead purification. Before amplification, the cDNA was treated with uracil DNA-glycosylase and purified using the QIAquick PCR purification kit. The second PCR was the step at which Illumina TruSeq-compatible adapters and sample-specific barcodes were added. Library quality and concentration were assessed using TapeStation and Qubit, and about 5.2 ng of each library was pooled. Sequencing of pooled libraries was carried out on an Illumina HiSeq2500 single-index Rapid Run using 2 x 100 bp reads and custom sequencing primers. Under the source paper's analysis protocol: MiGEC version 1.2.6 was used for UMI-based consensus assembly to correct PCR and sequencing errors. MiXCR version 2.1.1 handled V(D)J alignment, clonotype assembly and CDR3 extraction. To normalise gene usage, clonotype sharing and MAIT/NKT TCR abundance, the top 1000, 10 000 and 20 000 clonotypes in each sample were analysed. After downsampling to 27 000 UMIs, diversity was calculated as the inverse Simpson index using the vegan R package. Statistical testing used paired Mann-Whitney U tests on the discordant twin pairs and applied Benjamini-Hochberg correction for multiple testing. Reprocessed by TCRdb, the reads give a single entry per CDR3 protein sequence, without DNA. TCRdb, not the original authors, processed these V and J calls. The sample's table lists a count of 300,000 to 450,000 distinct CDR3 sequences. The ten top clones hold 2% to 3% of the sample.

A roughly 2.6 ml peripheral blood sample was drawn into PAXgene tubes per donor and stored at -80°C. Without T cell sorting, total RNA was isolated from whole blood using the PAXgene blood miRNA kit on an automated QIAcube. Peripheral blood from monozygotic twin pairs, either concordant or discordant for inflammatory bowel disease, underwent deep TCRalpha and TCRbeta repertoire profiling that used unique molecular barcoding. Smoking habits were recorded for all twin pairs, and each individual was classified as a current, former or never smoker. The sample comes from a study of monozygotic twins with inflammatory bowel disease (dated 2019 in TCRdb). Some background on the complete study: The complete study included roughly 30 monozygotic twin pairs: 19 IBD-discordant Danish pairs and nine German pairs, of which four were IBD-concordant and five were IBD-discordant. Within discordant pairs, disease-associated traits were sought mainly by comparing IBD patients with their genetically identical healthy co-twins. Each individual had, on average, about 151 000 unique TCRalpha sequences and 181 000 unique TCRbeta sequences available for analysis.

Results and caveats for the whole study, not just this receptor: Differing immunosuppressive treatments among patients may have added background noise and inter-individual variability to the repertoires. Measured by the inverse Simpson index, TCRbeta repertoire diversity was lower in IBD patients than in their healthy co-twins. The analysis was unable to tell apart different T cell subtypes. The results gave no support for a single strong signal or clonotype linked to IBD. Compared with healthy twins, IBD patients shared fewer clonotypes with other individuals, and the difference was most pronounced in patients with signs of disease activity. No difference in repertoire similarity was observed between concordant and discordant twins, possibly owing to limited statistical power.

The material sequenced was blood. The chain was built from TRBV7-2 and TRBJ2-3; the TCRdb D gene call, TRBD1, has no DNA to confirm it. The receptor was isolated from a human donor with ulcerative colitis or Crohn's disease, or a healthy co-twin of an affected twin (not recorded which). The CDR3 protein: CASSLGTGLVTDTQYF.